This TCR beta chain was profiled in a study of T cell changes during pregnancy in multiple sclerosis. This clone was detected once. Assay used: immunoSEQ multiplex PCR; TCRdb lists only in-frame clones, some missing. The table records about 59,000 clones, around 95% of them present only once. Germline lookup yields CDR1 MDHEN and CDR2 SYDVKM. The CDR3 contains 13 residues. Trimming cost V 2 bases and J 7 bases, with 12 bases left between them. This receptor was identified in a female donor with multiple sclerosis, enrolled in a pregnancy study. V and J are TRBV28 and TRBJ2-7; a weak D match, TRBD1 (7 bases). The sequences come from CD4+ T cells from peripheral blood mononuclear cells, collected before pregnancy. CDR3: CASSLGGGWEQYF. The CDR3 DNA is TGTGCCAGCAGTTTAGGAGGGGGCTGGGAGCAGTACTTC.